This is a list of T cell receptor beta chains from one sample in a study of blood T cell repertoires in COVID-19. TCRdb's copy holds only in-frame clones and misses some; the assay was immunoSEQ multiplex PCR. The sample consists of around 100,000 clones, about 90% of them appearing once. Sequencing input: peripheral blood. All receptors derive from a young man with COVID-19, enrolled during active disease. CDR3s include the opening cysteine and the closing phenylalanine or tryptophan.

CDR3	V	J	length
CASSRYRGGYEQYF	TRBV28	TRBJ2-7	14
CASSLVQGSYNEQFF	TRBV5-4	TRBJ2-1	15
CAWNSATNEKLFF	TRBV30	TRBJ1-4	13
CAWSVSRNEQFF	TRBV30	TRBJ2-1	12
CASSHEGQGAPQPQHF	TRBV3-1/TRBV3-2	TRBJ1-5	16
CATSGGIRGTGELFF	TRBV15	TRBJ2-2	15
CASSSPPSRGGIEKLFF	TRBV28	TRBJ1-4	17
CASSPVGGAFEKLFF	TRBV14	TRBJ1-4	15
CASSLALGGATNEKLFF	TRBV5-1	TRBJ1-4	17
CASSLGTGPGPQHF	TRBV28	TRBJ1-5	14
CATSRPQGFRSGNTIYF	TRBV15	TRBJ1-3	17
CASSESGPYSYEQYF	TRBV10-2	TRBJ2-7	15
CASRLNSGLAGGSYNEQFF	TRBV11-2	TRBJ2-1	19
CASRTGGSYEQYF	TRBV28	TRBJ2-7	13
CLWIGGDERNSPLHF	TRBV6-5	TRBJ1-6	15
CASSQVYGNTIYF	TRBV7-2	TRBJ1-3	13
CASTHDRANTGELFF	TRBV5-8	TRBJ2-2	15
CASSLGRGRTGANVLTF	TRBV7-8	TRBJ2-6	17
CASSSRENTEAFF	TRBV5-1	TRBJ1-1	13
CASSFLRSRGEQYF	TRBV7-8	TRBJ2-7	14
CASSKGLGGPPVPQHF	TRBV6-6	TRBJ1-5	16
CASSTLDTRSPLNTDTQYF	TRBV28	TRBJ2-3	19
CASSLDFPGAQPQHF	TRBV7-9	TRBJ1-5	15
CASSLADRVIAFF	TRBV7-2	TRBJ1-1	13
CASSLGGTGPQPQHF	TRBV7-8	TRBJ1-5	15
CASSYPGTGGAYGYTF	TRBV6-6	TRBJ1-2	16
CAWSRGWTGELFF	TRBV30	TRBJ2-2	13
CASKVPLAGGFTDTQYF	TRBV2	TRBJ2-3	17
CASSYANEQFF	TRBV6-2/TRBV6-3	TRBJ2-1	11
CASSQTQGYEQYF	TRBV4-3	TRBJ2-7	13
CATSVLRTEGYEQYF	TRBV24-1	TRBJ2-7	15